This TCR beta chain comes out of a study of blood T cell repertoires in COVID-19. About the study: Some COVID-19 samples were acute and others convalescent; all came from the United States, Italy and Spain. PBMCs, B-cell-depleted T cells, or T cells provided the cDNA or gDNA that made up the material.

Authors' processing steps: Reference gene primers were amplified, and this amplification served to estimate nucleated cell counts. TCRdb's table, derived via immunoSEQ multiplex PCR, lists solely in-frame clones and lacks some. Clone size and V and J calls were adopted from that table, with D and trimming inferred from the DNA. The data contain about 200,000 clones, about nine tenths of them singletons. What was sequenced was peripheral blood. This TCR came from a man aged 25 to 40 who had recovered from COVID-19.

CDR3 in DNA: TGTGCCAGCAGCTTAGGGCTGGGACTAGCGGTCTCCTACAATGAGCAGTTCTTC. This codes for CASSLGLGLAVSYNEQFF. The chain has TRBV27 and TRBJ2-1, with TRBD2 identical over 11 bases. From germline, CDR1 is MNHEY and CDR2 SMNVEV (reference sequence). The CDR3 runs to 18 residues. The J segment lost 0 bases and the V segment lost 6 bases, leaving 10 bases of the junction unmatched.